One sample yielded the 17 T cell receptor beta chains listed below, sequenced in a study of T cells in Graves' hyperthyroidism and ophthalmopathy. Amplified TCR beta CDR3 regions came from RNA transcripts. HTBI primers were employed in a first-round RT-PCR of the TCR CDR3. Each CDR3 protein is one row after TCRdb ran MiXCR on the multiplex PCR reads. The sample yields around 610,000 distinct CDR3 sequences, around 15% seen once. Sequenced sample: blood. These receptors were collected from a woman between 35 and 50 years old with Graves' ophthalmopathy.

This clonotype was observed many times. The chain is built from TRBV30 and TRBJ2-7; 7 bases match TRBD1. CDR3 size: 14 residues. The V segment lost 2 bases and the J segment 6 bases; nucleotides outside the gene matches: 10. The germline CDR1 and CDR2 sequences are GTSNPN and SVGIG (reference sequence). The CDR3 DNA is TGTGCCTGGAGTACAAGGACGACAGGGTTCGAGCAGTACTTC. It is translated as CAWSTRTTGFEQYF.

This clonotype was seen ten or more times. The chain carries TRBV20-1 and TRBJ2-7; 8 positions match TRBD2. CDR3 length: 14 amino acids. With 1 base clipped from V and 3 bases from J, the junction kept 5 bases outside the gene matches. The germline gives CDR1 DFQATT, CDR2 SNEGSKA (reference sequence). The CDR3 sequence: CSARGSGSGYEQYF. CDR3 nucleotides: TGCAGTGCTAGAGGGAGCGGGAGTGGCTACGAGCAGTACTTC.

This clonotype was recorded a few times. The J gene is TRBJ2-7, the V gene TRBV11-3; D is ambiguous. CDR1 SGHNT and CDR2 YENEEA come from the germline V gene. The CDR3 consists of 14 residues. The V and J ends lost 1 base and 6 bases respectively, with 13 bases between them. CDR3 region: CASSLGVARSEQYF. Here the CDR3 DNA reads TGTGCCAGCAGCTTAGGGGTAGCTAGGAGCGAGCAGTACTTC.

At least ten counts were recorded for this clonotype. This chain joins TRBV20-1 and TRBJ1-1; D remains unclear. The CDR3 sequence is 12 residues long. Trimming removed 3 bases from V and 5 bases from J, with 10 bases in between. Germline CDR1 is DFQATT and CDR2 is SNEGSKA (reference sequence). The CDR3 here is CSASGRVTEAFF. CDR3 sequence (DNA): TGCAGTGCTAGTGGCCGGGTTACTGAAGCTTTCTTT.

The V and J genes are TRBV7-8 and TRBJ2-4; possibly TRBD1 for D (6 bases). Trimming removed 6 bases at V and 0 bases at J, with 12 bases between. The CDR3 is 15 residues long. Germline V gene lookup returns CDR1 SGHVS and CDR2 FQNEAQ. As DNA, the CDR3 is TGTGCCAGCAGTCCTCCGGGACAAGCCAAAAACATTCAGTACTTC. Protein: CASSPPGQAKNIQYF.

This clonotype was recorded at least ten times. The chain carries TRBV18 and TRBJ2-2, with 8 bases that match TRBD1. Germline values: CDR1 KGHSH, CDR2 LQKENI. This CDR3 contains 14 residues. V shed 3 bases, J shed 6 bases, and the junction held 3 bases outside the gene matches. The CDR3 DNA sequence: TGTGCCAGCTCACCGGACAGGGTGCCCGGGGAGCTGTTTTTT. It translates to CASSPDRVPGELFF.

In this sample, this clonotype turned up many times. The rearrangement joins TRBV19 to TRBJ2-5; no reliable D call. V lost 6 bases and J lost 5, with 10 bases in between. This CDR3 spans 12 amino acids. Germline CDR1 LNHDA, CDR2 SQIVND (reference sequence). The CDR3 region has the DNA TGTGCCAGTAGCAGGATGGGGGAGACCCAGTACTTC. Protein product: CASSRMGETQYF.

Ten or more counts support this clonotype. V is TRBV15 and J is TRBJ2-2; 13 nucleotides align to TRBD2. The germline CDR1 and CDR2 sequences are LNHNV and YYDKDF (reference sequence). Trimming removed 1 base from V and 5 bases from J; junction bases left unmatched: 4. This CDR3 is 17 amino acids long. CDR3 region: CATSRGTSGSGTGELFF. The CDR3 coding sequence is TGTGCCACCAGCAGAGGGACTAGCGGGAGCGGAACCGGGGAGCTGTTTTTT.

This clonotype has a handful of counts. This chain joins TRBV27 and TRBJ1-5, with D possibly matching TRBD1 (5 bases). Germline V gene data show CDR1 as MNHEY and CDR2 as SMNVEV (reference sequence). V lost 0 bases to trimming and J lost 6 bases, with 12 bases between them. This CDR3 is 15 amino acids long. CDR3 DNA sequence: TGTGCCAGCAGTTTATCGGCAGGGACTGGTCAGCCCCAGCATTTT. Residues: CASSLSAGTGQPQHF.

The J gene is TRBJ2-2, the V gene TRBV3-1, with D possibly matching TRBD1 (7 bases). CDR3 length: 13 amino acids. CDR1 is LGHDT and CDR2 is YNNKEL in the germline V gene (reference sequence). V lost 3 bases and J lost 7, with 9 bases in between. CDR3 sequence (DNA): TGTGCCAGCAGCCATCAGGGGGGCGGGGAGCTGTTTTTT. Encoded protein: CASSHQGGGELFF.

At least ten counts were recorded for this clonotype. The chain links TRBV29-1 to TRBJ1-5, with D possibly being TRBD1 (5 bases). The CDR3 spans 16 residues. V was pared by 4 bases and J by 5 bases, with 21 bases between. Germline-derived CDR1 and CDR2 are SQVTM and ANQGSEA. CDR3 region: CSVGLSWGGSDQPQHF. The CDR3 nucleotides read TGCAGCGTTGGCCTCTCCTGGGGGGGGTCTGATCAGCCCCAGCATTTT.

Remarks on this clonotype: A much larger clone differs from this one at a single base, so this may be a read error. This chain links TRBV4-3 with TRBJ1-1; D remains unclear. CDR3 length: 14 residues. Germline CDR1 and CDR2: LGHNA and YSLEER. Trimming shortened V by 3 bases and J by 2 bases, and 10 bases separated the two germline ends. This CDR3 is CASSQRVENTEAFF. The CDR3 DNA sequence: TGCGCCAGCAGCCAGAGGGTAGAAAACACTGAAGCTTTCTTT.

This clonotype has more than one count but fewer than ten. The gene calls are TRBV5-1 and TRBJ1-1; tentative D call: TRBD1 (6 bases). The V gene's germline CDR1 is SGHRS and CDR2 YFSETQ. The CDR3 runs 15 residues. V was trimmed by 3 bases and J by 5 bases, leaving 17 bases between them. The chain's CDR3 is CASSSAILGGTEAFF. CDR3 bases: TGCGCCAGCAGCTCGGCCATCCTAGGGGGAACTGAAGCTTTCTTT.

This clonotype was detected ten times or more. Germline and junction disagree at one end, which may indicate a read error. The rearrangement joins TRBV18 to TRBJ2-4, with D unresolved. Germline values: CDR1 KGHSH, CDR2 LQKENI. The CDR3 extends over 13 amino acids. This CDR3 reads CANSPTDGNIQYF. The CDR3 bases are TGTGCCAACTCACCTACGGACGGGAACATTCAGTACTTC.

This clonotype was detected only a few times. This chain links TRBV5-1 with TRBJ1-3; 7 bases map to TRBD1. V gave up 5 bases and J gave up 1 base; unmatched junction bases: 3. The CDR3 runs 14 residues. Germline V lookup: CDR1 SGHRS, CDR2 YFSETQ. CDR3 protein: CASRQTGSGNTIYF. The DNA for the CDR3 is TGCGCCAGCAGACAGACAGGGTCTGGAAACACCATATATTTT.

The chain joins TRBV7-3 to TRBJ2-2, with D tentatively TRBD2 (5 bases). Germline V gene lookup returns CDR1 SGHTA and CDR2 FQGTGA. The CDR3 totals 15 residues. Trimming cost V 3 bases and J 6 bases, with 14 bases left between them. The CDR3 nucleotides read TGTGCCAGCAGCTTCGTGGGAGATTCCGCCGGGGAGCTGTTTTTT. It codes for CASSFVGDSAGELFF.

The chain combines TRBV12-3 or TRBV12-4 with TRBJ2-5; 8 positions agree with TRBD1. V dropped 6 bases and J dropped 0; count of bases not matched to a gene: 15. The CDR3 totals 18 residues. CDR3 sequence reads: CASSRRRRTGLYQETQYF. For the CDR3, the DNA is TGTGCCAGCAGCCGCCGCCGACGGACAGGGCTTTACCAAGAGACCCAGTACTTC.